These 13 T cell receptor beta chains were all obtained from the same sample, sequenced in a study of blood T cells in healthy people across ages. Using a J-beta primer mix together with a sample-barcoded 5' primer, a second PCR was run for about 7 to 12 cycles. MiXCR was run by TCRdb on the 5' RACE reads, yielding one entry per CDR3 protein. This table holds fewer than 900,000 distinct CDR3 sequences, roughly 41% found once. Sequencing used blood. These TCRs come from a woman aged 60-70 years in good health.

The V and J genes are TRBV12-3 or TRBV12-4 and TRBJ2-7; TRBD2 matches at 10 bases. CDR3 length: 16 residues. V shed 3 bases and J 2 bases; nucleotides not matched to a gene: 7. The CDR3 DNA sequence: TGTGCCAGCAGTTTTGACACCGGGACTAGCGCCTACGAGCAGTACTTC. Protein sequence: CASSFDTGTSAYEQYF.

There are a few counts of this clonotype. This rearrangement joins TRBV7-9 to TRBJ2-1; TRBD2 aligns across 7 bases. Gene TRBJ2-7 matches the end of the DNA better, so the J call may be wrong. CDR3 size: 16 residues. CDR1 is SEHNR and CDR2 is FQNEAQ in the germline V gene (reference sequence). Here the CDR3 reads CASSPRKAGDYNEQYF. The CDR3 DNA reads TGTGCCAGCAGCCCCCGGAAGGCGGGGGACTACAATGAGCAGTACTTC.

The chain links TRBV7-3 to TRBJ1-2; TRBD1 matches at 12 bases. From germline, CDR1 is SGHTA and CDR2 FQGTGA. Trimming at V came to 8 bases and at J to 6 bases, leaving 7 bases not matched to a gene. The CDR3 is 14 amino acids. The CDR3 protein is CASARDRGRNGYTF. Here the CDR3 DNA reads TGTGCCAGCGCCCGGGACAGGGGGCGCAATGGCTACACCTTC.

This clonotype came up many times. J is TRBJ2-1 and V is TRBV7-2; no clear D gene. Germline V gene lookup returns CDR1 SGHTA and CDR2 FQGNSA. The CDR3 has 12 residues. The V gene lost 2 bases and the J gene lost 8 bases, with 7 bases spanning the gap. CDR3 nucleotide sequence: TGTGCCAGCAGCTTACACGGCGATGAGCAGTTCTTC. Translating gives CASSLHGDEQFF. Using reference TRBV7-2 and TRBJ2-1 for the parts outside the CDR3, the full variable domain is GAGVSQSPSNKVTEKGKDVELRCDPISGHTALYWYRQSLGQGLEFLIYFQGNSAPDKSGLPSDRFSAERTGGSVSTLTIQRTQQEDSAVYLCASSLHGDEQFFGPGTRLTVL.

This clonotype occurred a few times. The CDR3: CASSLGDSYTDTQYF. CDR3 coding DNA: TGTGCCAGCAGTTTAGGGGACAGCTACACAGATACGCAGTATTTT. The chain couples TRBV12-3 or TRBV12-4 to TRBJ2-3, with 7 bases lining up with TRBD1. The J segment lost 2 bases and the V segment lost 1 base, leaving 3 bases of the junction unmatched. The CDR3 length is 15 residues.

Notes on this clonotype: Because the CDR3 is missing its conserved closing phenylalanine or tryptophan, this is likely a read error. The chain carries TRBV27 and TRBJ2-7; 13 nucleotides line up with TRBD2. The germline V gene has CDR1 MNHEY and CDR2 SMNVEV (reference sequence). Trimming took 5 bases from V and 4 from J; bases not matched to a gene: 5. The CDR3 is 15 residues long. The CDR3: CASSAGLAGRYEQYL. The CDR3 DNA sequence: TGTGCCAGCAGTGCGGGACTAGCGGGGAGGTACGAGCAGTACTTA.

The V gene is TRBV20-1, the J gene TRBJ2-1, with D perhaps matching TRBD1 or TRBD2 (5 bases each). The end of the DNA aligns better with TRBJ2-7, so the J call may be wrong. Germline loops: CDR1 DFQATT, CDR2 SNEGSKA (reference sequence). CDR3 length: 13 residues. In nucleotides, the CDR3 is TGCAGCGGGGCGGCGCCGAACTACAATGAGCAGTACTTC. Its translation: CSGAAPNYNEQYF.

This clonotype was detected a few times. The chain employs TRBV7-2 and TRBJ2-4; 10 positions agree with TRBD2. The CDR3 has 16 amino acids. CDR1 and CDR2 from the germline V gene are SGHTA and FQGNSA. V lost 4 bases to trimming and J lost 4 bases; unmatched junction nucleotides: 7. The CDR3 region is CASSSSGGAGKNIQYF. Here the CDR3 DNA reads TGTGCCAGCAGCTCCAGCGGGGGGGCGGGTAAAAACATTCAGTACTTC. The full variable domain, its missing parts supplied by reference TRBV7-2 and TRBJ2-4, is GAGVSQSPSNKVTEKGKDVELRCDPISGHTALYWYRQSLGQGLEFLIYFQGNSAPDKSGLPSDRFSAERTGGSVSTLTIQRTQQEDSAVYLCASSSSGGAGKNIQYFGAGTRLSVL.

This chain joins TRBV6-5 and TRBJ1-1; 8 positions agree with TRBD1. The CDR3 contains 16 residues. CDR1 and CDR2 from the germline V gene are MNHEY and SVGAGI. V trimming: 1 base; J trimming: 11 bases; junction bases outside the gene matches: 15. CDR3 DNA: TGTGCCAGCAGTTACTACGGACAGGGCTTGCCTTGTGATGCTTTCTTT. Translating gives CASSYYGQGLPCDAFF.

The V and J genes are TRBV5-1 and TRBJ1-1, with 7 bases that match TRBD1. The length of the CDR3 is 13 residues. The V gene's germline CDR1 is SGHRS and CDR2 YFSETQ. With 4 bases clipped from V and 4 bases from J, the junction kept 4 bases outside the gene matches. CDR3 protein: CASSQGVGTEAFF. DNA of the CDR3: TGCGCCAGCAGCCAGGGGGTGGGCACTGAAGCTTTCTTT.

V usage is TRBV3-1 and J usage is TRBJ1-1; no definite D call. Germline-derived CDR1 and CDR2 are LGHDT and YNNKEL (reference sequence). V was shortened by 1 base and J by 7 bases, with 4 bases between the two germline ends. The CDR3 has 11 residues. CDR3 amino acids: CASSQADEAFF. The CDR3 region has the DNA TGTGCCAGCAGCCAAGCGGATGAAGCTTTCTTT. Supplemented by reference TRBV3-1 and TRBJ1-1, the full variable domain reads DTAVSQTPKYLVTQMGNDKSIKCEQNLGHDTMYWYKQDSKKFLKIMFSYNNKELIINETVPNRFSPKSPDKAHLNLHINSLELGDSAVYFCASSQADEAFFGQGTRLTVV.

The chain has TRBV10-3 and TRBJ2-5; 8 bases are shared with TRBD2. Trimming removed 6 bases from V and 11 bases from J; junction bases left unmatched: 11. This CDR3 region has 13 residues. From germline, CDR1 is ENHRY and CDR2 SYGVKD. The CDR3 DNA reads TGTGCCATCAGAAGCGGGGGCAACAATGAGCAGTACTTC. Translation gives CAIRSGGNNEQYF.

This rearrangement joins TRBV28 to TRBJ2-7, with 16 positions matching TRBD2. The last part of the DNA fits TRBJ2-5 better; the J call may be wrong. Germline V gene lookup returns CDR1 MDHEN and CDR2 SYDVKM. The CDR3 runs 20 residues. In DNA, the CDR3 is TGTGCCAGCAGTTTAGATTTCGTGGGGACTAGCGGGAGGGCTGATGAGACCCAGTACTTC. It encodes CASSLDFVGTSGRADETQYF.